The clone carrying this T cell receptor beta chain occurred many times. It was with unique molecular identifiers that the TCRbeta library was prepared. TCRdb re-analysed the PCR reads in MiXCR, keeping a single row per CDR3 protein. The sample holds 380,000 or so distinct CDR3 sequences, roughly 13% seen once. This sample is drawn from a study of T-cell reconstitution after alpha-beta-depleted transplantation in children. The germline V gene has CDR1 WSHSY and CDR2 SAAADI. Trimming left V 2 bases short and J 3 bases short, with 11 bases between. This CDR3 spans 15 amino acids. The chain combines TRBV10-2 with TRBJ1-5; D may be TRBD1 (6 bases). The source is a human donor who donated a stem cell graft to a child with Fanconi anemia. The sequenced sample was PBMCs, obtained from the stem cell graft. The CDR3 loop is CASSEPGHPNQPQHF. The CDR3 DNA sequence: TGCGCCAGCAGTGAGCCGGGACACCCCAATCAGCCCCAGCATTTT.